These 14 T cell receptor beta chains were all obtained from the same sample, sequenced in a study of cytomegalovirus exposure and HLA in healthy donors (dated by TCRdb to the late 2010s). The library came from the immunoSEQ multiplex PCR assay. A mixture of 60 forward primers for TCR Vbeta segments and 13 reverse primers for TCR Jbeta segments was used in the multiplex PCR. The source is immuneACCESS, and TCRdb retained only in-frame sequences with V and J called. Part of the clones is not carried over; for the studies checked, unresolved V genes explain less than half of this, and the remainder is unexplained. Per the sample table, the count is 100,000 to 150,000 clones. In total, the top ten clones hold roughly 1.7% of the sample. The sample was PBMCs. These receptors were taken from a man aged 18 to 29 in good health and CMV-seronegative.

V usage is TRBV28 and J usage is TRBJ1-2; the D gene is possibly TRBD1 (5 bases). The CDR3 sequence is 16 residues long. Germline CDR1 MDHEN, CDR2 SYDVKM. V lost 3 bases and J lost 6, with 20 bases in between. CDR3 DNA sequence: TGTGCCAGCAGTTTTGCGCAGGGTGGATTTCTAGATGGCTACACCTTC. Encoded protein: CASSFAQGGFLDGYTF.

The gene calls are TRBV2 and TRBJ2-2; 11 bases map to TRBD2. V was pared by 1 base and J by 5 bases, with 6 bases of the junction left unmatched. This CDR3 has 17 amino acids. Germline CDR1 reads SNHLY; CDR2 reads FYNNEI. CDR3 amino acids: CASSEERLAGRTGELFF. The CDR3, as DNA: TGTGCCAGCAGTGAAGAGCGACTAGCGGGGAGGACCGGGGAGCTGTTTTTT.

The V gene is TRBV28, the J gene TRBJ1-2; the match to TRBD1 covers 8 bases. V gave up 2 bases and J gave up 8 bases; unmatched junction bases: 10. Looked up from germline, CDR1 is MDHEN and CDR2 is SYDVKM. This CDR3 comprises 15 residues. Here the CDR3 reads CASSLVLSAGGGYTF. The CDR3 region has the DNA TGTGCCAGCAGTTTAGTCTTAAGTGCAGGGGGCGGCTACACCTTC.

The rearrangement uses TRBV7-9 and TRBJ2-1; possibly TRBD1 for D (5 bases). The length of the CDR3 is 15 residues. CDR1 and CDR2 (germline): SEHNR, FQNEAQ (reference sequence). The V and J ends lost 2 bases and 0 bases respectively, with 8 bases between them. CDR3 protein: CASSLRGSSYNEQFF. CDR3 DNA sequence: TGTGCCAGCAGCTTAAGGGGCAGCTCCTACAATGAGCAGTTCTTC.

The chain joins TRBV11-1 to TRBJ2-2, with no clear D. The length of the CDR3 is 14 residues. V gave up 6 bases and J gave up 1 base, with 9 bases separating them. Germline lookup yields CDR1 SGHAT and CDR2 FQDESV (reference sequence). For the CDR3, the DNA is TGTGCCAGCAGTGGCGAGGTGAACACCGGGGAGCTGTTTTTT. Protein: CASSGEVNTGELFF. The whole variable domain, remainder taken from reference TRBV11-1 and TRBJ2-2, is EAEVAQSPRYKITEKSQAVAFWCDPISGHATLYWYRQILGQGPELLVQFQDESVVDDSQLPKDRFSAERLKGVDSTLKIQPAELGDSAMYLCASSGEVNTGELFFGEGSRLTVL.

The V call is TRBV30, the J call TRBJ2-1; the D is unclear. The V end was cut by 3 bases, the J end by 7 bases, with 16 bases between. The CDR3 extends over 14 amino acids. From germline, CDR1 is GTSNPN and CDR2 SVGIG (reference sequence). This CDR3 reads CAWRNQEDVNEQFF. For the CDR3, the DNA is TGTGCCTGGAGGAACCAGGAAGATGTTAATGAGCAGTTCTTC. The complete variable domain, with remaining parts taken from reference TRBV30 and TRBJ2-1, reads SQTIHQWPATLVQPVGSPLSLECTVEGTSNPNLYWYRQAAGRGLQLLFYSVGIGQISSEVPQNLSASRPQDRQFILSSKKLLLSDSGFYLCAWRNQEDVNEQFFGPGTRLTVL.

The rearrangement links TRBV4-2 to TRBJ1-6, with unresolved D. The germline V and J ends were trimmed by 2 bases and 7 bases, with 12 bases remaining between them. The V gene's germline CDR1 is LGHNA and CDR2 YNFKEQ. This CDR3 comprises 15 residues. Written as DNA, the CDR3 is TGTGCCAGCAGCCAATCAGAACAGACAAATTCACCCCTCCACTTT. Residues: CASSQSEQTNSPLHF.

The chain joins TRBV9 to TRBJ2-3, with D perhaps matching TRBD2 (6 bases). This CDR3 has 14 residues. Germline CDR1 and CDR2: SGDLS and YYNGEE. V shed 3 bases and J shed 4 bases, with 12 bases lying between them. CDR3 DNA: TGTGCCAGCAGCGGGGGGGATAACCCAGATACGCAGTATTTT. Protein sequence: CASSGGDNPDTQYF.

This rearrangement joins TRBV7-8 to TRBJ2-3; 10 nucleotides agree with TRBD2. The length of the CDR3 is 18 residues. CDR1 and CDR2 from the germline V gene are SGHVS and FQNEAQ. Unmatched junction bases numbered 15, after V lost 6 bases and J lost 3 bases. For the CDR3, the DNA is TGTGCCAGCAGATCCCCTGGTACTAGCGGGGATCCAACAGATACGCAGTATTTT. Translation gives CASRSPGTSGDPTDTQYF.

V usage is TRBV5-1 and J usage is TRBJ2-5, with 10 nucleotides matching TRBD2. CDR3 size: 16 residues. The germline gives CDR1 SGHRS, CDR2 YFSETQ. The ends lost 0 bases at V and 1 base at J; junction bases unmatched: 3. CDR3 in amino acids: CASSLGGTSVQETQYF. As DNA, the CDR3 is TGCGCCAGCAGCTTGGGTGGGACTAGCGTCCAAGAGACCCAGTACTTC.

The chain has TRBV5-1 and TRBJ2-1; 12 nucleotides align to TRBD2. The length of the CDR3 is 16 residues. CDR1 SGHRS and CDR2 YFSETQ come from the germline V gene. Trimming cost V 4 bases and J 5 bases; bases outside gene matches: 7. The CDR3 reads CASSDLLAGGDNEQFF. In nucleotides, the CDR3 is TGCGCCAGCAGCGACTTACTAGCGGGGGGAGACAATGAGCAGTTCTTC.

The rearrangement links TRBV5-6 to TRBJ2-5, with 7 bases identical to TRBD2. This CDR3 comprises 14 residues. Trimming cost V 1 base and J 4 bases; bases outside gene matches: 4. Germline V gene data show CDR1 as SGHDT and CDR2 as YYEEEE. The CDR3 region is CASSLWGGLETQYF. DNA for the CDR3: TGTGCCAGCAGCTTGTGGGGGGGGTTAGAGACCCAGTACTTC.

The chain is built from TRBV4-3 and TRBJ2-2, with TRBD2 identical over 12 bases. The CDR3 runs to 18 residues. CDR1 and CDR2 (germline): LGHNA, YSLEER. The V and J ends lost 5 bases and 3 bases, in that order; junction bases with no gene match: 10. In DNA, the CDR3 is TGCGCCAGCAGCACTCGGACTAGCGGGACCAAAGACACCGGGGAGCTGTTTTTT. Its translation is CASSTRTSGTKDTGELFF.

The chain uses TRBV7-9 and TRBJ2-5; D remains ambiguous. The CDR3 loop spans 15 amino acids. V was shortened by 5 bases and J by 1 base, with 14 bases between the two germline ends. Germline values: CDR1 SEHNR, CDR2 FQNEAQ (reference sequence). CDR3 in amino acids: CASSPPSVAQETQYF. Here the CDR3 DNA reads TGTGCCAGCAGCCCCCCCTCGGTCGCCCAAGAGACCCAGTACTTC.